The clone carrying this TCR beta chain was detected ten times or more. Its specificity is unknown. This sample is drawn from a study of Graves' ophthalmopathy and Graves' hyperthyroidism. Across the study: Investigators collected peripheral blood at initial diagnosis, before any treatment was given. Study-wide findings and caveats: With less than 90% sensitivity and less than 83% specificity, a 13-signature model separated ophthalmopathy from stable hyperthyroidism. The model forecast ophthalmopathy progression, reaching 70.59% sensitivity and around 72% specificity.

No donor had other autoimmune disease, uncontrolled infection, pregnancy or lactation. The CDR3 sequence is 15 residues long. Germline CDR1 and CDR2: LNHDA and SQIVND (reference sequence). The junction had 9 bases not matched to a gene; V was cut back by 4 bases and J by 5 bases. Amplified material comprised TCR beta CDR3 regions derived from RNA transcripts. Following a first-round RT-PCR that used HTBI primers, a second-round multiplex PCR was carried out. From the multiplex PCR reads, TCRdb called clonotypes with MiXCR, one entry per CDR3 protein. Found here are about 210,000 distinct CDR3 sequences, 25% to 30% of them singletons; the top ten hold approximately 8.2%.

The receptor was derived from a man between 45 and 60 years old with Graves' ophthalmopathy. This chain joins TRBV19 and TRBJ2-5; 8 nucleotides agree with TRBD2. The specimen was peripheral blood. In nucleotides, the CDR3 is TGTGCCAGTAGTAACCCACGGGAGGGCCAGGAGACCCAGTACTTC. It is translated as CASSNPREGQETQYF.